The 18 T cell receptor beta chains below all came from one sample that was sequenced in a study of T-cell memory formation after mild COVID-19. TCRdb reprocessed the 5' RACE reads with MiXCR, giving one entry per CDR3 protein. The table lists roughly 80,000 distinct CDR3 sequences, around a quarter of them singletons, with under 45% in the top ten. The sample taken for sequencing was PBMCs or a T cell subset sorted from them (not recorded which). The receptors were gathered from a man aged 18-30 years who had mild COVID-19 (a few samples of this study predate the infection). Cell type and time point are not known.

This clonotype was found a few times. The chain is built from TRBV27 and TRBJ2-3; TRBD1 agrees at 7 bases. V lost 4 bases and J lost 9; bases outside the gene matches: 13. Germline V gene data show CDR1 as MNHEY and CDR2 as SMNVEV (reference sequence). CDR3 size: 15 residues. This CDR3 reads CASSSRTGMRATQYF. DNA for the CDR3: TGTGCCAGCAGTTCGCGGACAGGCATGAGGGCAACGCAGTATTTT.

The DNA for the CDR3 is TGCAGCGTTGTCCTCGGGAACTATGGCTACACCTTC. Encoded protein: CSVVLGNYGYTF. V gene TRBV29-1 combines with J gene TRBJ1-2, with D unclear. V gave up 4 bases and J gave up 2 bases, with 8 bases separating them. CDR1 SQVTM and CDR2 ANQGSEA come from the germline V gene. This CDR3 is 12 amino acids long.

The V gene is TRBV6-2 or TRBV6-3, the J gene TRBJ1-1; 8 positions match TRBD1. V was clipped by 1 base and J by 5 bases; unmatched bases: 6. From germline, CDR1 is MNHEY and CDR2 SVGEGT. This CDR3 is built from 15 residues. Written as DNA, the CDR3 is TGTGCCAGCAGTTACTTGGACAGGGACGGGACTGAAGCTTTCTTT. It yields the protein CASSYLDRDGTEAFF.

The chain uses TRBV12-3 or TRBV12-4 and TRBJ2-6; D is unclear. V lost 6 bases and J lost 6, with 9 bases in between. The length of the CDR3 is 13 residues. The CDR3 is CASSAPAANVLTF. In DNA, the CDR3 is TGTGCCAGCAGCGCTCCGGCGGCCAACGTCCTGACTTTC.

The rearrangement links TRBV29-1 to TRBJ2-7; D is possibly TRBD1 (5 bases). Between the trimmed V and J ends, which lost 0 bases and 5 bases, there was a span of 8 bases. CDR3 length: 12 amino acids. Germline V gene sequence: CDR1 SQVTM, CDR2 ANQGSEA. The DNA for the CDR3 is TGCAGCGTTGAAGATCTAGGGGACGAGCAGTACTTC. Its protein is CSVEDLGDEQYF.

This clonotype was counted at least ten times. The J gene is TRBJ2-3, the V gene TRBV7-6, with unresolved D. The CDR3 has 15 amino acids. CDR1 SGHVS and CDR2 FNYEAQ come from the germline V gene. The ends were cut back, 4 bases at V and 2 bases at J, with 13 bases in the middle. CDR3 sequence reads: CASSSWPSSTDTQYF. DNA of the CDR3: TGTGCCAGCAGCTCTTGGCCGTCTTCCACAGATACGCAGTATTTT. Filled out from reference TRBV7-6 and TRBJ2-3, the complete variable domain reads GAGVSQSPRYKVTKRGQDVALRCDPISGHVSLYWYRQALGQGPEFLTYFNYEAQQDKSGLPNDRFSAERPEGSISTLTIQRTEQRDSAMYRCASSSWPSSTDTQYFGPGTRLTVL.

The J gene is TRBJ1-3, the V gene TRBV4-2; D gene uncertain. CDR3 length: 16 residues. Per germline, CDR1 LGHNA and CDR2 YNFKEQ. Deletions cut 1 base from V and 3 bases from J, with 13 bases between. CDR3 bases: TGTGCCAGCAGCCAAGCGGAGGGCACATATGGAAACACCATATATTTT. It encodes CASSQAEGTYGNTIYF.

Here the CDR3 reads CASSLGTSWDNEQYV. DNA of the CDR3: TGTGCCAGCAGCCTAGGGACTAGCTGGGACAACGAGCAGTACGTC. The chain carries TRBV12-3 or TRBV12-4 and TRBJ2-7; 9 nucleotides align to TRBD2. The CDR3 spans 15 residues. V trimming: 6 bases; J trimming: 5 bases; junction bases outside the gene matches: 11.

The chain carries TRBV5-1 and TRBJ2-5; D unresolved. CDR3 length equals 13 residues. V was shortened by 2 bases and J by 5 bases, with 10 bases between the two germline ends. CDR1 is SGHRS and CDR2 is YFSETQ in the germline V gene. The CDR3 nucleotides are TGCGCCAGCAGCTTCCGGGTCGGGGAGACCCAGTACTTC. Translating it yields CASSFRVGETQYF.

The rearrangement links TRBV7-6 to TRBJ2-3; 10 bases line up with TRBD2. Trimming at V came to 3 bases and at J to 3 bases, leaving 6 bases not matched to a gene. Germline V gene data show CDR1 as SGHVS and CDR2 as FNYEAQ. The CDR3 extends over 16 amino acids. The CDR3 nucleotides are TGTGCCAGCAGCTTTGAGCGGGGGGGATTTACAGATACGCAGTATTTT. Protein product: CASSFERGGFTDTQYF.

This clonotype was seen a handful of times. The genes are TRBV20-1 and TRBJ2-7; D is ambiguous. V lost 6 bases to trimming and J lost 3 bases, with 15 bases between them. The length of the CDR3 is 13 residues. The germline gives CDR1 DFQATT, CDR2 SNEGSKA (reference sequence). As DNA, the CDR3 is TGCAGTGCCATAATGGACCCGAGCTACGAGCAGTACGTC. Translating gives CSAIMDPSYEQYV.

This sequence joins TRBV4-1 and TRBJ2-3; 7 bases map to TRBD2. The trim removed 0 bases at V and 0 bases at J, leaving 6 bases unmatched. CDR3 length: 17 amino acids. The V gene's germline CDR1 is MGHRA and CDR2 YSYEKL. CDR3 in amino acids: CASSQEASGPSTDTQYF. DNA of the CDR3: TGCGCCAGCAGCCAAGAGGCTAGCGGACCTAGCACAGATACGCAGTATTTT.

The chain is built from TRBV7-9 and TRBJ2-5; possibly TRBD2 for D (6 bases). Trimming left V 6 bases short and J 5 bases short, with 16 bases between. The CDR3 extends over 14 amino acids. Germline CDR1 reads SEHNR; CDR2 reads FQNEAQ (reference sequence). CDR3 protein: CASSLVPGGETQYF. Written as DNA, the CDR3 is TGTGCCAGCAGTCTAGTCCCCGGAGGGGAGACCCAGTACTTC.

By frequency in the sample, this clonotype is medium-sized. J is TRBJ2-2 and V is TRBV6-4; 8 nucleotides match TRBD1. Germline CDR1 and CDR2: MRHNA and SNTAGT. The CDR3 length is 16 residues. Trimming cost V 6 bases and J 6 bases; bases outside gene matches: 12. The DNA of the CDR3 is TGTGCCAGCAGCGAAACCCCCGGACAGGGATCCGGGGAGCTGTTTTTT. It encodes CASSETPGQGSGELFF.

This clonotype was picked up a small number of times. V is TRBV28 and J is TRBJ1-1, with TRBD1 matching over 9 bases. Germline CDR1 is MDHEN and CDR2 is SYDVKM. The CDR3 totals 15 residues. J gave up 4 bases and V 7 bases, and 10 bases lay outside the gene matches. The CDR3 sequence is CASTGDRGMSTEAFF. CDR3 nucleotide sequence: TGTGCCAGCACCGGCGACAGGGGGATGAGCACTGAAGCTTTCTTT.

The chain joins TRBV4-3 to TRBJ2-5; D perhaps matches TRBD2 (6 bases). Trimming took 1 base from V and 3 from J, leaving 12 bases between them. Germline assignment: CDR1 LGHNA and CDR2 YSLEER. This CDR3 has 15 amino acids. The CDR3 reads CASSQARTTKETQYF. For the CDR3, the DNA is TGCGCCAGCAGCCAAGCCAGGACTACGAAAGAGACCCAGTACTTC.

The rearrangement joins TRBV7-9 to TRBJ1-5; a possible D gene is TRBD1 (5 bases). In germline, CDR1 is SEHNR, CDR2 FQNEAQ (reference sequence). The CDR3 is 14 amino acids. V was cut by 3 bases and J by 3 bases, with 9 bases left in between. DNA for the CDR3: TGTGCCAGCAGCTTTTCGGACACCAATCAGCCCCAGCATTTT. The encoded protein is CASSFSDTNQPQHF.

This clonotype has only a few counts. CDR3 bases: TGTGCCAGCAGTTGGCGACGGGATCAGCCCCAGCATTTT. This translates into CASSWRRDQPQHF. The chain carries TRBV6-2 or TRBV6-3 and TRBJ1-5; unclear D gene. The CDR3 sequence is 13 residues long. V was clipped by 4 bases and J by 5 bases, with 9 bases between them. Per germline, CDR1 MNHEY and CDR2 SVGEGT.